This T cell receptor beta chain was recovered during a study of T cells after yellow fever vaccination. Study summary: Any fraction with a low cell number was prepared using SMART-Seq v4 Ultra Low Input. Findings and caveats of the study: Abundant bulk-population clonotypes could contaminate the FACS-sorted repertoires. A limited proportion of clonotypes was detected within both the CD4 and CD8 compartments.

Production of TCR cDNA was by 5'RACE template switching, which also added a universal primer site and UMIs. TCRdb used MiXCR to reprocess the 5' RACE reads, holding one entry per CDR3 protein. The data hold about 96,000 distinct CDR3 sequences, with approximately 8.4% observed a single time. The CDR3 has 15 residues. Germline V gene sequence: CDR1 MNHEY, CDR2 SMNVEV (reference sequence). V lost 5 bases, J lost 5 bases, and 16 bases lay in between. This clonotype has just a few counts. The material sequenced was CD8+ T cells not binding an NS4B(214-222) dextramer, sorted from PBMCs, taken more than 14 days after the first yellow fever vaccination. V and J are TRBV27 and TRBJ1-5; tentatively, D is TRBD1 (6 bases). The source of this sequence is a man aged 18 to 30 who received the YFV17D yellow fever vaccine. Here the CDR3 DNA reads TGTGCCAGCAGTCCCGGAGGGGGGCATCATCAGCCCCAGCATTTT. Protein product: CASSPGGGHHQPQHF.